This T cell receptor beta chain comes out of a study of T cell repertoires in cytomegalovirus infection. Study findings and constraints: Dominating the ex vivo response were TCR beta clonotypes that were CMV-specific and HLA-C-restricted. The cumulative frequency of public TCR beta families distinguished individuals who carried CMV together with the relevant HLA.

Worth noting for this clonotype: Its antigen remains unidentified.

CDR1 is MNHEY and CDR2 is SVGEGT in the germline V gene. Unmatched junction bases numbered 10, after V lost 8 bases and J lost 5 bases. CDR3 length equals 14 residues. MiXCR, run by TCRdb on the reads, gives a single entry per CDR3 protein. The repertoire has about 600,000 distinct CDR3 sequences, 20% to 25% of them found once; the top ten carry around 7.6%. The source material was CD8+ T cells from PBMCs. This chain connects TRBV6-2 or TRBV6-3 to TRBJ2-5; 8 bases fit TRBD2. The receptor comes from a human donor in good health (CMV status not recorded). Some clones in this sample may be carry-over from other donors' samples. In nucleotides, the CDR3 is TGTGCCAGCGGAATAGCGGGGTTAAGTGAGACCCAGTACTTC. This encodes CASGIAGLSETQYF.